These T cell receptor beta chains were read from a single sample in a study of response to subunit inactivated influenza vaccine. TCRdb re-derived calls from the RT-PCR reads in MiXCR, one entry per CDR3 protein. The table shows just under 550,000 distinct CDR3 sequences, with around a quarter occurring only once. These data also formed part of another study, on T cells expressing NK-cell markers.

This specimen was CD4+ T cells sorted from PBMCs, taken about 11 days after vaccination. These receptors were collected from a man aged 45-65 years who received an inactivated influenza vaccine. Both conserved end residues are part of each CDR3. The D gene is left open where the match is weak. Expanded clones are given a class, and other clones once, few, many or no size at all.

>TRBD1|TRBJ2-1|few|TRBV6-1
CASSPGQGRSQFF
TGTGCCAGCAGCCCAGGACAGGGGAGATCGCAGTTCTTC
>-|TRBJ1-6|-|TRBV9
CASSASNSPLHF
TGTGCCAGCAGCGCGTCGAATTCACCCCTCCACTTT
>TRBD2|TRBJ2-7|-|TRBV6-1
CASSPLAGRTYEQYF
TGTGCCAGCAGCCCGTTAGCGGGACGAACCTACGAGCAGTACTTC
>TRBD2|TRBJ2-7|-|TRBV7-2
CASSYTSGYRPYEQYF
TGTGCCAGCAGCTATACTAGCGGGTATAGGCCCTACGAGCAGTACTTC
>TRBD2|TRBJ2-3|-|TRBV3-1
CASSHLIAGGPIFTDTQYF
TGTGCCAGCAGCCACCTCATAGCGGGAGGGCCGATTTTCACAGATACGCAGTATTTT
>TRBD1|TRBJ2-3|-|TRBV20-1
CSARTGTGGSGDTQYF
TGCAGTGCTAGGACCGGGACAGGGGGCTCAGGAGATACGCAGTATTTT
>-|TRBJ2-2|few|TRBV4-2
CASRGAARGELFF
TGTGCCAGCAGAGGGGCGGCACGGGGGGAGCTGTTTTTT
>-|TRBJ2-3|-|TRBV20-1
CSAKFFDTQYF
TGCAGTGCCAAGTTCTTTGATACGCAGTATTTT
>-|TRBJ1-2|-|TRBV3-1
CASSQVPAMRYYGYTF
TGTGCCAGCAGCCAAGTGCCTGCGATGAGATACTATGGCTACACCTTC
>-|TRBJ1-5|many|TRBV12-3/TRBV12-4
CASSLGAGSQPQHF
TGTGCCAGCAGTTTGGGAGCGGGAAGTCAGCCCCAGCATTTT
>-|TRBJ1-2|few|TRBV14
CASGGGPYGYTF
TGTGCCAGCGGGGGAGGGCCCTATGGCTACACCTTC